Shown below are 32 T cell receptor beta chains from a single sample sequenced in a study of beta chain features in type 1 diabetes. The whole isolated RNA underwent reverse transcription, so sequencing captured expressed TCRB transcripts. Generated by immunoSEQ multiplex PCR, the TCRdb table keeps only in-frame clones and is missing some. The profile covers 350,000 or so clones, with around 20% appearing a single time and approximately 0.046% taken by the ten largest. The specimen sequenced was naive CD4+ T cells from blood. These receptors were taken from a woman aged 18-29 years in good health.

This clone has more than one count but fewer than ten. The V gene is TRBV11-2, the J gene TRBJ2-7, with D perhaps matching TRBD1 (5 bases). The CDR3 has 14 residues. The V and J ends lost 4 bases and 4 bases respectively, with 14 bases between them. Germline values: CDR1 SGHAT, CDR2 FQNNGV. In DNA, the CDR3 is TGTGCCAGCAGCTCTAGGACAATTTCTTACGAGCAGTACTTC. It is translated as CASSSRTISYEQYF.

The genes are TRBV12-5 and TRBJ2-1, with TRBD2 matching over 9 bases. The CDR3 totals 15 residues. The germline V gene encodes CDR1 LGHNT and CDR2 FRNRAP. The junction had 2 bases not matched to a gene; V was cut back by 1 base and J by 4 bases. The CDR3 loop is CASGLGLAVYNEQFF. CDR3 in DNA: TGTGCTAGTGGTTTGGGACTAGCGGTTTACAATGAGCAGTTCTTC.

This clone was picked up a small number of times. The rearrangement uses TRBV7-9 and TRBJ1-2; D uncertain. The CDR3 loop spans 13 amino acids. Germline V gene data show CDR1 as SEHNR and CDR2 as FQNEAQ (reference sequence). The ends were cut back, 1 base at V and 4 bases at J, with 7 bases in the middle. The CDR3 protein is CASSLVGGYGYTF. The CDR3 DNA reads as TGTGCCAGCAGCTTAGTGGGAGGCTATGGCTACACCTTC.

The chain has TRBV5-1 and TRBJ2-1; 11 bases agree with TRBD2. The germline V gene has CDR1 SGHRS and CDR2 YFSETQ. The CDR3 is made up of 14 amino acids. V was pared by 2 bases and J by 8 bases, with 3 bases of the junction left unmatched. The CDR3: CASSLGTSGDEQFF. CDR3 bases: TGCGCCAGCAGCTTAGGGACTAGCGGAGATGAGCAGTTCTTC.

The chain couples TRBV29-1 to TRBJ1-2; D perhaps matches TRBD1 (6 bases). The CDR3 spans 14 residues. Germline CDR1 SQVTM, CDR2 ANQGSEA. With 7 bases removed from V and 6 bases from J, the gap between germline ends came to 21 bases. The CDR3 loop is CSARQDTGSHGYTF. CDR3 bases: TGCAGCGCTCGGCAAGATACAGGGTCTCATGGCTACACCTTC.

With regard to this clone: Different DNA sequences within this sample yield the same CDR3. V and J are TRBV20-1 and TRBJ1-2; 8 positions match TRBD1. The CDR3 runs to 11 residues. Germline loops: CDR1 DFQATT, CDR2 SNEGSKA (reference sequence). V dropped 4 bases and J dropped 6; count of bases not matched to a gene: 1. The CDR3: CSATDRDGYTF. For the CDR3, the DNA is TGCAGTGCTACGGACAGGGATGGCTACACCTTC.

The chain uses TRBV7-2 and TRBJ2-7, with 8 bases matching TRBD2. This CDR3 region has 14 residues. V was pared by 4 bases and J by 3 bases, with 5 bases of the junction left unmatched. Germline-derived CDR1 and CDR2 are SGHTA and FQGNSA. The CDR3 here is CASSSTSAHYEQYF. As DNA, the CDR3 is TGTGCCAGCAGCTCGACTAGCGCCCACTACGAGCAGTACTTC.

This chain connects TRBV2 to TRBJ1-1; D call uncertain. The CDR3 sequence is 13 residues long. V gave up 6 bases and J gave up 0 bases, with 8 bases separating them. The germline V gene has CDR1 SNHLY and CDR2 FYNNEI. The CDR3 sequence is CASRREMNTEAFF. CDR3 sequence (DNA): TGTGCCAGCAGGAGGGAGATGAACACTGAAGCTTTCTTT.

The chain has TRBV7-2 and TRBJ1-1, with TRBD1 matching 8 bases. This CDR3 is built from 14 residues. V gave up 5 bases and J gave up 1 base; unmatched junction bases: 3. Germline lookup yields CDR1 SGHTA and CDR2 FQGNSA. The CDR3 protein is CASSAGQANTEAFF. CDR3 nucleotide sequence: TGTGCCAGCAGCGCGGGACAGGCGAACACTGAAGCTTTCTTT.

This clone has a handful of counts. The genes are TRBV7-9 and TRBJ2-7; no firm D call. The V and J ends lost 2 bases and 6 bases respectively, with 8 bases between them. CDR1 is SEHNR and CDR2 is FQNEAQ in the germline V gene (reference sequence). This CDR3 has 12 amino acids. CDR3 nucleotide sequence: TGTGCCAGCAGCTTACGGTATGGCGAGCAGTACTTC. Translating gives CASSLRYGEQYF.

This clone was seen only a few times. Other DNA sequences of this sample code for an identical CDR3. This chain links TRBV5-6 with TRBJ2-7, with a weak D call TRBD1 (6 bases). Germline V gene data show CDR1 as SGHDT and CDR2 as YYEEEE. This CDR3 spans 12 amino acids. The ends were cut back, 2 bases at V and 4 bases at J, with 7 bases in the middle. This CDR3 is CASSLTGYEQYF. The CDR3 coding sequence is TGTGCCAGCAGCTTAACAGGGTACGAGCAGTACTTC.

The V gene is TRBV9, the J gene TRBJ1-6, with D possibly matching TRBD1 (6 bases). CDR3 length equals 13 residues. Per the germline V gene, CDR1 is SGDLS and CDR2 is YYNGEE. Trimming took 2 bases from V and 6 from J, leaving 6 bases between them. CDR3: CASSVDSNSPLHF. The CDR3 DNA sequence: TGTGCCAGCAGCGTGGACAGTAATTCACCCCTCCACTTT.

This chain links TRBV7-9 with TRBJ2-1; TRBD2 matches 13 bases. Germline V gene lookup returns CDR1 SEHNR and CDR2 FQNEAQ (reference sequence). V was clipped by 5 bases and J by 4 bases; unmatched bases: 5. CDR3 length equals 16 residues. CDR3 in DNA: TGTGCCAGCAGCGCCACTAGCGGGAGGGCTTACAATGAGCAGTTCTTC. It codes for CASSATSGRAYNEQFF.

The rearrangement joins TRBV5-1 to TRBJ2-5; D gene ambiguous. Germline values: CDR1 SGHRS, CDR2 YFSETQ. The CDR3 runs 13 residues. V was clipped by 1 base and J by 10 bases, with 14 bases between them. CDR3 nucleotides: TGCGCCAGCAGCTTGAGACCAGAAGACAACCAGTACTTC. Its protein product is CASSLRPEDNQYF.

The chain carries TRBV7-2 and TRBJ1-5; D is uncertain. There are 12 residues in the CDR3. Trimming stripped 5 bases from V and 3 bases from J, with 5 bases between. The germline V gene has CDR1 SGHTA and CDR2 FQGNSA. The CDR3 region has the DNA TGTGCCAGCAGCCAAAACAATCAGCCCCAGCATTTT. Its translation: CASSQNNQPQHF.

This sequence joins TRBV18 and TRBJ1-2; possibly TRBD1 for D (6 bases). The length of the CDR3 is 15 residues. V gave up 1 base and J gave up 8 bases, with 17 bases separating them. Germline V lookup: CDR1 KGHSH, CDR2 LQKENI. Here the CDR3 reads CASSPQSQGTVGYTF. For the CDR3, the DNA is TGTGCCAGCTCACCACAAAGTCAGGGGACGGTAGGCTACACCTTC.

The chain employs TRBV6-5 and TRBJ1-2; TRBD1 might be the D (5 bases). From germline, CDR1 is MNHEY and CDR2 SVGAGI. The CDR3 length is 11 residues. V lost 7 bases to trimming and J lost 12 bases, with 15 bases between them. The CDR3 spells CASTGGRENTF. CDR3 in DNA: TGTGCCAGCACCGGGGGGAGGGAGAACACCTTC.

A few counts support this clone. The chain has TRBV7-2 and TRBJ2-2; 7 positions match TRBD1. Per the germline V gene, CDR1 is SGHTA and CDR2 is FQGNSA. CDR3 length: 13 residues. The junction had 9 bases not matched to a gene; V was cut back by 8 bases and J by 9 bases. For the CDR3, the DNA is TGTGCCAGCCGACAGGGTCCGAATAGGGAGCTGTTTTTT. This gives the protein CASRQGPNRELFF. Drawing the rest from reference TRBV7-2 and TRBJ2-2, the complete variable domain is GAGVSQSPSNKVTEKGKDVELRCDPISGHTALYWYRQSLGQGLEFLIYFQGNSAPDKSGLPSDRFSAERTGGSVSTLTIQRTQQEDSAVYLCASRQGPNRELFFGEGSRLTVL.

This clone was counted only a few times. Other DNA sequences in the sample encode the same CDR3. V usage is TRBV29-1 and J usage is TRBJ1-1; tentative D call: TRBD1 (5 bases). V lost 4 bases and J 2 bases, leaving 8 bases between the germline ends. The CDR3 length is 12 residues. The germline CDR1 and CDR2 sequences are SQVTM and ANQGSEA. The CDR3 DNA follows: TGCAGCGTTGGTCAGGGAAACACTGAAGCTTTCTTT. This sequence encodes CSVGQGNTEAFF.

The rearrangement joins TRBV5-4 to TRBJ1-2; D possibly corresponds to TRBD1 (5 bases). Deletions cut 4 bases from V and 0 bases from J, with 7 bases between. The CDR3 has 13 amino acids. Germline assignment: CDR1 SGHNT and CDR2 YYREEE (reference sequence). The CDR3 nucleotides are TGTGCCAGCAGCCTGACAGCTAACTATGGCTACACCTTC. Residues: CASSLTANYGYTF.

J is TRBJ2-6 and V is TRBV13; 7 nucleotides match TRBD1. The CDR3 runs to 15 residues. The J segment lost 2 bases and the V segment lost 7 bases, leaving 5 bases of the junction unmatched. The germline CDR1 and CDR2 sequences are PRHDT and FYEKMQ (reference sequence). Here the CDR3 DNA reads TGTGCCAGCAAAGAAGGGGGCGCTGGGGCCAACGTCCTGACTTTC. Translating gives CASKEGGAGANVLTF.

The chain recombines TRBV7-9 with TRBJ2-1; D is unclear. Trimming pared 5 bases from V and 4 bases from J, leaving 9 bases between. The germline V gene encodes CDR1 SEHNR and CDR2 FQNEAQ (reference sequence). This CDR3 region has 13 residues. The CDR3 reads CASSPRDYNEQFF. Written as DNA, the CDR3 is TGTGCCAGCAGCCCTCGCGATTACAATGAGCAGTTCTTC. The complete variable domain, with remaining parts taken from reference TRBV7-9 and TRBJ2-1, reads DTGVSQNPRHKITKRGQNVTFRCDPISEHNRLYWYRQTLGQGPEFLTYFQNEAQLEKSRLLSDRFSAERPKGSFSTLEIQRTEQGDSAMYLCASSPRDYNEQFFGPGTRLTVL.

The V gene is TRBV30, the J gene TRBJ1-1; possibly TRBD1 for D (6 bases). Germline loops: CDR1 GTSNPN, CDR2 SVGIG (reference sequence). This CDR3 has 14 amino acids. The germline V and J ends were trimmed by 2 bases and 7 bases, with 17 bases remaining between them. The DNA of the CDR3 is TGTGCCTGGAGTCGGCGGACAGCCGGGTATGAAGCTTTCTTT. It translates to CAWSRRTAGYEAFF.

The J gene is TRBJ2-3, the V gene TRBV29-1; tentatively, D is TRBD1 (6 bases). Germline loops: CDR1 SQVTM, CDR2 ANQGSEA. The CDR3 has 14 residues. The V gene lost 5 bases and the J gene lost 3 bases, with 15 bases spanning the gap. DNA of the CDR3: TGCAGCGTTACCAAGAACAGGGTGACAGATACGCAGTATTTT. Translation gives CSVTKNRVTDTQYF.

This clone was counted only a few times. V is TRBV30 and J is TRBJ1-5, with D tentatively TRBD1 (6 bases). The CDR3 contains 15 residues. From germline, CDR1 is GTSNPN and CDR2 SVGIG (reference sequence). Between the trimmed V and J ends, which lost 0 bases and 5 bases, there was a span of 14 bases. The CDR3 nucleotides read TGTGCCTGGAGTGTTCATCAGGGGTCTCATCAGCCCCAGCATTTT. Translating it yields CAWSVHQGSHQPQHF.

This chain links TRBV11-2 with TRBJ2-6; D not certain. Deletions cut 1 base from V and 2 bases from J, with 9 bases between. The CDR3 is made up of 16 amino acids. Germline V lookup: CDR1 SGHAT, CDR2 FQNNGV. CDR3 nucleotides: TGTGCCAGCAGCTTAGTTCCCCGAGCTGGGGCCAACGTCCTGACTTTC. This sequence encodes CASSLVPRAGANVLTF.

The table lists this clone with a few counts. V is TRBV19 and J is TRBJ1-1; D gene ambiguous. The V and J ends lost 5 bases and 4 bases respectively, with 14 bases between them. Germline V CDR1 and CDR2: LNHDA, SQIVND (reference sequence). The CDR3 has 14 residues. The CDR3 loop reads CASSRVQQLTEAFF. CDR3 coding DNA: TGTGCCAGTAGTCGAGTACAGCAGCTCACTGAAGCTTTCTTT.

This clone appeared a few times. The chain joins TRBV30 to TRBJ2-1; tentatively, D is TRBD1 (6 bases). The V gene's germline CDR1 is GTSNPN and CDR2 SVGIG (reference sequence). The V end lost 2 bases, the J end lost 5 bases, and 16 bases lay between the germline ends. This CDR3 is 15 amino acids long. CDR3 sequence reads: CAWSLTGTKHNEQFF. DNA for the CDR3: TGTGCCTGGAGTTTGACCGGGACAAAACACAATGAGCAGTTCTTC.

This clone was observed a handful of times. This rearrangement joins TRBV29-1 to TRBJ2-3; 10 nucleotides match TRBD2. Trimming at V came to 6 bases and at J to 0 bases, leaving 6 bases not matched to a gene. Germline V CDR1 and CDR2: SQVTM, ANQGSEA. The CDR3 contains 15 residues. This CDR3 reads CSVTRTSGSTDTQYF. The CDR3 DNA reads TGCAGCGTGACCCGGACTAGCGGTAGCACAGATACGCAGTATTTT.

In this sample, this clone turned up a few times. The chain employs TRBV19 and TRBJ2-5; 7 bases match TRBD1. CDR3 length: 14 amino acids. V lost 4 bases to trimming and J lost 7 bases; unmatched junction nucleotides: 9. Germline assignment: CDR1 LNHDA and CDR2 SQIVND (reference sequence). The CDR3 region is CASSNSGTAGTQYF. The DNA of the CDR3 is TGTGCCAGTAGTAACTCCGGGACAGCAGGGACCCAGTACTTC.

The CDR3 nucleotides are TGTGCCTGGAGTGTAGGAGGAAATCGGGCTTTCTTT. Translating gives CAWSVGGNRAFF. The chain employs TRBV30 and TRBJ1-1; D remains unclear. The V end lost 0 bases, the J end lost 11 bases, and 13 bases lay between the germline ends. The CDR3 length is 12 residues. The germline V gene encodes CDR1 GTSNPN and CDR2 SVGIG (reference sequence).

The chain combines TRBV27 with TRBJ2-7; possible D gene TRBD2, 6 bases. The germline V gene has CDR1 MNHEY and CDR2 SMNVEV (reference sequence). The CDR3 runs to 14 residues. Trimming removed 10 bases from V and 3 bases from J, with 19 bases in between. CDR3: CATGPGVINYEQYF. CDR3 coding DNA: TGTGCCACCGGCCCGGGGGTGATAAACTACGAGCAGTACTTC.